This T cell receptor (beta chain) was found in a study of immune cell composition in non-small cell lung cancer (dated by TCRdb to about 2017). Turning to the overall study: Histologic subtype was assigned using H&E plus p63, CK5, Napsin A and TTF-1 immunohistochemistry, mainly lung adenocarcinoma or squamous cell carcinoma. Adaptive Biotechnologies TCR-beta sequencing was carried out on a few dozen paired NSCLC tumour and non-adjacent lung specimens, as well as on 26 tumour-only specimens. Supplementary cohort #1, 10 lung adenocarcinoma cases, had paired tumour/lung TCR-beta sequencing and TIL populations generated to assess tumour reactivity. Several tumour specimens with TCR-beta data were rare histological subtypes and were excluded from the subtype comparisons. The study at large found these results: No significant correlation was found between tumour TCR-beta clonality and smoking pack-years. Only 9 to 10 cases were included in the reactivity cohort, and sequence sharing between tumour-reactive clones and the dominant in vivo tumour-associated clones was not shown. Across around 10 adenocarcinoma cases, TIL tumour reactivity correlated strongly with maximal tumour-associated clone frequency but not with overall clonality. Nearly half of NSCLC cases had tumour-associated clones >0.5%, with approximately 76% of squamous carcinomas showing such clones compared with under 35% of adenocarcinomas. Significantly higher Top 10 clone scores and productive clonality were observed in lung squamous cell carcinoma than in lung adenocarcinoma tumours.

Points on this clone: The clone's antigen remains unknown. No base qualities exist here, and no much larger clone lies one base off it.

Genomic DNA was isolated with the QIAamp DNA kit from frozen aliquots of single-cell suspensions that had not been sorted. The tumour samples consisted of non-small cell lung cancer tissue that had been surgically resected. Tissues arrived within 2 hours after resection and were immediately processed into single-cell suspensions. Tissue was broken up mechanically, digested enzymatically with DNase I, collagenase I and hyaluronidase for around 31 minutes at 37 degrees C, and then filtered and RBC-lysed. TCR-beta CDR3 regions were amplified from genomic DNA by a two-step multiplex PCR, with the second step adding Illumina-compatible adaptors. TCR-beta immunosequencing was carried out on an Illumina platform through the commercial immunoSEQ service. Under the source paper's analysis protocol: Repertoires were summarised as Top 10 Clones, the percentage of T-cell templates from the ten most frequent sequences, and productive clonality. Values of productive clonality ranged from 0 to 1, with a monoclonal population indicated by a value of 1. Using log10 scatter plots, tumour-associated clones were identified as sequences that made up at least 0.1% of tumour T-cell templates yet were absent from the matched non-adjacent lung. Student's t-tests were used for two-group comparisons, ANOVA for comparisons across stages, and linear regression for relationships, with analyses done in GraphPad Prism7 and R. In TCRdb, the immuneACCESS table is reduced to in-frame sequences with V and J assigned. These tables do not hold every clone; where another copy was compared, an unresolved V gene accounts for under half, and the others remain unexplained. Clonal size and the V and J genes are those of that table, whereas D and trimming came from the DNA. A total of 6,000 to 8,000 clones appear in this sample, roughly 78% of them only once. Of the sample, about 12% is held by the ten largest clones.

From the cysteine up to the phenylalanine, the CDR3 has a length of 16 residues. This entry keeps only the CDR3 DNA: 48 bases, framed from base 1. CDR1 and CDR2 (MDHEN, SYDVKM) derive from the germline V gene. V and J are truncated by 8 bases and 2 bases respectively, leaving an intervening sequence of 19 bases. The origin of this receptor is a human donor with non-small cell lung cancer. The V gene is TRBV28 and the J gene is TRBJ1-5, and possibly TRBD1, on 6 matching bases. Sequencing input: lung tumor tissue. For the CDR3, the sequence is CASLNWEGGGNQPQHF. The nucleotide sequence is TGTGCCAGCTTAAATTGGGAGGGGGGTGGCAATCAGCCCCAGCATTTT.